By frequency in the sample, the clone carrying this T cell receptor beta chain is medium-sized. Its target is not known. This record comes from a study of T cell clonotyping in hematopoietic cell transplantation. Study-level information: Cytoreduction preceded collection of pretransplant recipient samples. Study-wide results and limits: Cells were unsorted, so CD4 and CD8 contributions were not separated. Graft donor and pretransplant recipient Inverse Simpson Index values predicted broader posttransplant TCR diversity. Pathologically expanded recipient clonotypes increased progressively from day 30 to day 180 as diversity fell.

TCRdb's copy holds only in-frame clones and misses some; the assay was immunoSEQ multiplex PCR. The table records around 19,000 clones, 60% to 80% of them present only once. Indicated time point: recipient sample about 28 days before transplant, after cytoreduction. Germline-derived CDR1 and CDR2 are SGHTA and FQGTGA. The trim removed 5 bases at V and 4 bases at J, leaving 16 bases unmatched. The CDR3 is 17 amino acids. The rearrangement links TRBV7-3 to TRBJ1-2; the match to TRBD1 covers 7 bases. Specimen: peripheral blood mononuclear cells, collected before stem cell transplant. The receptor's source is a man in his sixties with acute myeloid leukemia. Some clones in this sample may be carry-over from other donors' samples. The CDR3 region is CASSPTDRAAGIYGYTF. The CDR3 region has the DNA TGTGCCAGCAGCCCAACCGACAGGGCGGCAGGGATCTATGGCTACACCTTC.